The T cell receptor (beta chain) under discussion was sequenced for a study of blood T cell repertoires in COVID-19. This CDR3 spans 14 amino acids. Germline CDR1 SGHVS, CDR2 FQNEAQ. Trimming shortened V by 4 bases and J by 8 bases, and 15 bases separated the two germline ends. Original handling: Researchers report that nucleated cell counts were estimated from reference gene primer amplification. Sequencing used immunoSEQ multiplex PCR; TCRdb keeps in-frame clones, though not all of them. V and J calls and clone size are copied from that table; D and trimming were computed from the DNA. The data hold about half a million clones, with 80% to 90% observed a single time. The age range of participants was 18 to 89 years, with residence in under 30 US areas.

The TCR originated in a woman aged 55-69 years who had recovered from COVID-19. The V and J genes are TRBV7-8 and TRBJ2-1; D uncertain. The sequenced material came from PBMCs or T cells enriched from blood (not recorded which). In nucleotides, the CDR3 is TGTGCCAGCAGCTCGTCACCCTTGGGCGATGAGCAGTTCTTC. Protein: CASSSSPLGDEQFF.